This T cell receptor (beta chain) was captured in a study of blood T cell repertoires in COVID-19. As processed by the authors: Estimation of nucleated cell counts relied on the amplification of reference gene primers. TCRdb keeps only in-frame clones here, not all; method: immunoSEQ multiplex PCR. The D gene and trimming were derived from the DNA, and the V and J assignments and clone size from that table. The table lists around 400,000 clones, approximately 87% of them singletons. Germline CDR1 and CDR2: SGHRS and YFSETQ. The CDR3 runs 20 residues. Unmatched junction bases numbered 20, after V lost 0 bases and J lost 4 bases. Seattle participants joined during active infection and were tracked over time.

This TCR derives from a woman aged 55-75 years with COVID-19, enrolled during active disease. The chain is built from TRBV5-1 and TRBJ2-3; 7 bases match TRBD2. Sequenced: peripheral blood. This CDR3 is CASSLELGQRDLTGADTQYF. The CDR3 nucleotides read TGCGCCAGCAGCTTGGAATTAGGCCAGCGGGACTTAACTGGGGCAGATACGCAGTATTTT.